The entry that follows covers one TCR beta chain sequence. What it binds is not known. The data originate from a study of identical twins. The study's findings and limits: Possibly, invariant MAIT and iNKT cells partly confounded zero-insertion analyses. Out-of-frame beta sequences exhibited a weaker degree of excess twin sharing.

Unique molecular identifiers were present on the cDNA, and a universal primer site came from template switching. MiXCR, run by TCRdb on the 5' RACE reads, gives a single entry per CDR3 protein. This table has hundreds of thousands of distinct CDR3 sequences, approximately 25% appearing once. The sample was also reused in another study, on T cells expressing NK-cell markers.

Sequencing was performed on CD4+ T cells sorted from blood. This TCR came from a woman between 18 and 29 years old in good health.

The CDR3 DNA reads TGCGCCAGCAGCGGGGGGACAGTAAATGAAAAACTGTTTTTT. Encoded protein: CASSGGTVNEKLFF. The chain recombines TRBV5-1 with TRBJ1-4; 7 nucleotides agree with TRBD1. J lost 5 bases, V lost 4 bases, and 5 bases had no gene match. The CDR3 length is 14 residues. CDR1 and CDR2 (germline): SGHRS, YFSETQ.